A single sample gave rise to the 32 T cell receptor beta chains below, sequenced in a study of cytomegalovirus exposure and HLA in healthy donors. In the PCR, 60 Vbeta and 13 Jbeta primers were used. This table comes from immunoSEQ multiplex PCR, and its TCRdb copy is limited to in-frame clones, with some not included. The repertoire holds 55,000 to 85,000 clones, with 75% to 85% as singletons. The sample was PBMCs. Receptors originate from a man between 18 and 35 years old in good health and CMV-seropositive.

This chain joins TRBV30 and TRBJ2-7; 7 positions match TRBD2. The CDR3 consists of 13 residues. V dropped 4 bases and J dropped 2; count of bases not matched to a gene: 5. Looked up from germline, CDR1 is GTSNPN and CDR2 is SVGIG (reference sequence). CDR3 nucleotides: TGTGCCTGGAATGCGGGAGCCACCTACGAGCAGTACTTC. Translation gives CAWNAGATYEQYF.

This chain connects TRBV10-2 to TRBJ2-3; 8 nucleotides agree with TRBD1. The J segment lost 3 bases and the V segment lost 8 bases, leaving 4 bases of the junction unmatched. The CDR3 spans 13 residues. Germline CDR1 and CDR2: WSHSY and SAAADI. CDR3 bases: TGCGCCAGCGGACAGGGAGGAACAGATACGCAGTATTTT. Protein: CASGQGGTDTQYF.

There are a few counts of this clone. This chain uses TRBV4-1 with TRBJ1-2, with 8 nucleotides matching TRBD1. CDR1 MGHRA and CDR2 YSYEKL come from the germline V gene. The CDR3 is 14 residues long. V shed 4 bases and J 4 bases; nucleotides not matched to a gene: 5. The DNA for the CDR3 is TGCGCCAGCAGCCCCGACAGGGGCATCTATGGCTACACCTTC. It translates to CASSPDRGIYGYTF.

DNA of the CDR3: TGCAGCGTTGAAGCCGGACTAACAAAGGGCAATGAGCAGTTCTTC. It is translated as CSVEAGLTKGNEQFF. This rearrangement joins TRBV29-1 to TRBJ2-1, with D perhaps TRBD2 (6 bases). The CDR3 consists of 15 residues. V lost 1 base to trimming and J lost 6 bases, with 16 bases between them. Germline CDR1 and CDR2: SQVTM and ANQGSEA.

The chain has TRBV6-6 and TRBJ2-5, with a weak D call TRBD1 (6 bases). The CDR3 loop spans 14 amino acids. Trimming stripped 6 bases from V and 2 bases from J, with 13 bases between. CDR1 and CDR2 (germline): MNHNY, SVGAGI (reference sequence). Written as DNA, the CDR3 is TGTGCCAGCAGGCTCCTCGGACAGCAAGAGACCCAGTACTTC. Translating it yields CASRLLGQQETQYF.

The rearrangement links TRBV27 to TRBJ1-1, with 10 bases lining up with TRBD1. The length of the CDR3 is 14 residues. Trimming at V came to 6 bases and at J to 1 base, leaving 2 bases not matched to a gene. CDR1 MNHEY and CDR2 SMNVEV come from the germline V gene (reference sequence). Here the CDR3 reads CASSRDRGNTEAFF. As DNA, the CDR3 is TGTGCCAGCAGCCGGGACAGGGGGAACACTGAAGCTTTCTTT.

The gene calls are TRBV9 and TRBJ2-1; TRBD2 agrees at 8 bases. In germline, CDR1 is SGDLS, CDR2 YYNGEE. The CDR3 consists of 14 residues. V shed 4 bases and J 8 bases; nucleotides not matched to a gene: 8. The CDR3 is CASSSPGTRDEQFF. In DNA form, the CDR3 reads TGTGCCAGCAGCTCCCCCGGGACTAGAGATGAGCAGTTCTTC. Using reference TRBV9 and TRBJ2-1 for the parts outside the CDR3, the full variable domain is DSGVTQTPKHLITATGQRVTLRCSPRSGDLSVYWYQQSLDQGLQFLIQYYNGEERAKGNILERFSAQQFPDLHSELNLSSLELGDSALYFCASSSPGTRDEQFFGPGTRLTVL.

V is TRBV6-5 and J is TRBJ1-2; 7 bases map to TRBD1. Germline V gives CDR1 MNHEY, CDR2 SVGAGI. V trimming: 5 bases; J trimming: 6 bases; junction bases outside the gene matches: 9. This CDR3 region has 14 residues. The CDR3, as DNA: TGTGCCAGCAGTAAGCAGGGCAGGGGGAATGGCTACACCTTC. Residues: CASSKQGRGNGYTF.

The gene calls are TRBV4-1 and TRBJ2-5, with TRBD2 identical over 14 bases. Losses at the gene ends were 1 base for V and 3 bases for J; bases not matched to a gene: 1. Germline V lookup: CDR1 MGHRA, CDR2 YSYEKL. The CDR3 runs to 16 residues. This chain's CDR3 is CASSQGGLAGEETQYF. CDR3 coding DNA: TGCGCCAGCAGCCAAGGGGGACTAGCGGGAGAAGAGACCCAGTACTTC.

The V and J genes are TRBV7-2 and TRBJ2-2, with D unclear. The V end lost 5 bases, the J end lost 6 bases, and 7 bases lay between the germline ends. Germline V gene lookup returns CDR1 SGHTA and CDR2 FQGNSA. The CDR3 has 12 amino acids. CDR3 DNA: TGTGCCAGCAGCGCAAGCGCCGGGGAGCTGTTTTTT. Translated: CASSASAGELFF.

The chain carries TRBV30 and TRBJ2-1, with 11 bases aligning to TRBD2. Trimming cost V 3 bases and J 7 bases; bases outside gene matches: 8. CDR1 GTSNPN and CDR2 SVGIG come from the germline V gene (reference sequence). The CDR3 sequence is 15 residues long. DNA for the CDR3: TGTGCCTGGAGCCGACCGGGACTAGCGGTAAATGAGCAGTTCTTC. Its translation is CAWSRPGLAVNEQFF.

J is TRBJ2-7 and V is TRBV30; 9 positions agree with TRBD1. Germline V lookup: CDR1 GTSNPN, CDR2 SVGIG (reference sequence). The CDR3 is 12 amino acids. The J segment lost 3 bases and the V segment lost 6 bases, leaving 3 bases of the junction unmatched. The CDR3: CACSTGGYEQYF. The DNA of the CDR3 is TGTGCCTGTTCGACAGGGGGCTACGAGCAGTACTTC.

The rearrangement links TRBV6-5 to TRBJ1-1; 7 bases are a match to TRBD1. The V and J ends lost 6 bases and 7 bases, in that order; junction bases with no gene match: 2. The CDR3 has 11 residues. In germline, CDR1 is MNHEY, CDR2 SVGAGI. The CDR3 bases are TGTGCCAGCAGGAGGGGGCTTGAAGCTTTCTTT. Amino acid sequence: CASRRGLEAFF.

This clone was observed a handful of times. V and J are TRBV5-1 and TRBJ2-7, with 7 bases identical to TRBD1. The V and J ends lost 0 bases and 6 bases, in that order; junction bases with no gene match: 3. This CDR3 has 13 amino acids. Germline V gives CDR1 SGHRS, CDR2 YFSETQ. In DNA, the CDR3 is TGCGCCAGCAGCTTGGGACAGGGTGGCGAGCAGTACTTC. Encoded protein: CASSLGQGGEQYF. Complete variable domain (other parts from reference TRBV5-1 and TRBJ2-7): KAGVTQTPRYLIKTRGQQVTLSCSPISGHRSVSWYQQTPGQGLQFLFEYFSETQRNKGNFPGRFSGRQFSNSRSEMNVSTLELGDSALYLCASSLGQGGEQYFGPGTRLTVT.

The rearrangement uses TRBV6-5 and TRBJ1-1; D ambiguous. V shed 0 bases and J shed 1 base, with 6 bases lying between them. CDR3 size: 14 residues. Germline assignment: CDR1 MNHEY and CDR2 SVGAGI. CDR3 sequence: CASSYSLANTEAFF. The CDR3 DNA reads TGTGCCAGCAGTTACTCTTTGGCGAACACTGAAGCTTTCTTT.

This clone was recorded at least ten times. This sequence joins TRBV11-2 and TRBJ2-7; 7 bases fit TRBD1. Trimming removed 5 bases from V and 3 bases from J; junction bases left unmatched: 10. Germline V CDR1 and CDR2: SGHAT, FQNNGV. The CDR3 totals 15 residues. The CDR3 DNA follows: TGTGCCAGCAGCACACCGGGACAGTTTCTCTACGAGCAGTACTTC. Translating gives CASSTPGQFLYEQYF.

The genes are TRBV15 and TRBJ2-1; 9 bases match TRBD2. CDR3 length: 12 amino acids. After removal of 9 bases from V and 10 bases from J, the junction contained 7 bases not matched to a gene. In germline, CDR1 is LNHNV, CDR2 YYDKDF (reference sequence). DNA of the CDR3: TGTGCCACTGAGCGGGGGGCAGGGGAGCAGTTCTTC. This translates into CATERGAGEQFF.

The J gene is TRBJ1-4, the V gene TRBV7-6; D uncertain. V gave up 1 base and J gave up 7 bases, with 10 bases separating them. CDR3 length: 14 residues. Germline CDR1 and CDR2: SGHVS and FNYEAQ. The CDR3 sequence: CASSLEARIEKLFF. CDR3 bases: TGTGCCAGCAGCTTAGAGGCGCGGATTGAAAAACTGTTTTTT. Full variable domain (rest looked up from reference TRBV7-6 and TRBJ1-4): GAGVSQSPRYKVTKRGQDVALRCDPISGHVSLYWYRQALGQGPEFLTYFNYEAQQDKSGLPNDRFSAERPEGSISTLTIQRTEQRDSAMYRCASSLEARIEKLFFGSGTQLSVL.

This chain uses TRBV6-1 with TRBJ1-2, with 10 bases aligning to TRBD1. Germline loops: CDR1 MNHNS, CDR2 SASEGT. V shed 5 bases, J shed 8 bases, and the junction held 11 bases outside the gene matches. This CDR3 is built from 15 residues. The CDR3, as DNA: TGTGCCAGCAGTCCCCACGGACAGGGGGTGCAGGGCTACACCTTC. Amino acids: CASSPHGQGVQGYTF.

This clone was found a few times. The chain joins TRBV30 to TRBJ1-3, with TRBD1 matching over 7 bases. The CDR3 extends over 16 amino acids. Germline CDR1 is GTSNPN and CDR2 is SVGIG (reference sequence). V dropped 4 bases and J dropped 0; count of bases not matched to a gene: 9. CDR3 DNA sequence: TGTGCCTGGACTGACAGGGCCTTATTCTCTGGAAACACCATATATTTT. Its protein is CAWTDRALFSGNTIYF. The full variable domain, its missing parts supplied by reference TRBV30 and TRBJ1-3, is SQTIHQWPATLVQPVGSPLSLECTVEGTSNPNLYWYRQAAGRGLQLLFYSVGIGQISSEVPQNLSASRPQDRQFILSSKKLLLSDSGFYLCAWTDRALFSGNTIYFGEGSWLTVV.

CDR3 amino acids: CASRSSSMKYTEAFF. As DNA, the CDR3 is TGTGCCAGCAGGAGCTCTTCTATGAAATACACTGAAGCTTTCTTT. V and J are TRBV2 and TRBJ1-1, with D uncertain. Per germline, CDR1 SNHLY and CDR2 FYNNEI. This CDR3 is built from 15 residues. Trimming stripped 6 bases from V and 3 bases from J, with 17 bases between.

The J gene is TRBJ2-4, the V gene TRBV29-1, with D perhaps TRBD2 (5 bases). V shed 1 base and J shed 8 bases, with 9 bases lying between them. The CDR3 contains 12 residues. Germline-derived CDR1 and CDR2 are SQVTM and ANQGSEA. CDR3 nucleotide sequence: TGCAGCGTTGAAGGCGTCGGGGACATTCAGTACTTC. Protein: CSVEGVGDIQYF.

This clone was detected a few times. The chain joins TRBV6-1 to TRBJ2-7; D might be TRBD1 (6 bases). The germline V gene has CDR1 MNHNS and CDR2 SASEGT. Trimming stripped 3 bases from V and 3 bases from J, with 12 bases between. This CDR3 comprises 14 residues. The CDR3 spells CASSDRGEYYEQYF. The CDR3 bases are TGTGCCAGCAGTGACAGGGGCGAATACTACGAGCAGTACTTC.

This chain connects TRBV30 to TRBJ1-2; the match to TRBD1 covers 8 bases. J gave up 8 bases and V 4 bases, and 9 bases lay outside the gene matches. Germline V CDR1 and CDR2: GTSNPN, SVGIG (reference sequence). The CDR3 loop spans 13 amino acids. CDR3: CAWTRQGTIGYTF. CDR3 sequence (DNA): TGTGCCTGGACCCGACAGGGGACCATCGGCTACACCTTC.

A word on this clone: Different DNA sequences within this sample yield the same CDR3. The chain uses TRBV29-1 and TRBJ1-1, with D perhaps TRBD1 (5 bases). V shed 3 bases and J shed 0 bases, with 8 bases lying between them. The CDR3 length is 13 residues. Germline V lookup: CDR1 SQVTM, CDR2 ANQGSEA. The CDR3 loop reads CSVDRAMNTEAFF. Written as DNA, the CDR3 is TGCAGCGTTGACAGGGCCATGAACACTGAAGCTTTCTTT.

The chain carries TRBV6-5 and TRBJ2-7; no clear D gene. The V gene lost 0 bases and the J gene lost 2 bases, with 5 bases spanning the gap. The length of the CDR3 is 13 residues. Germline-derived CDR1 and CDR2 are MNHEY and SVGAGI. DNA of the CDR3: TGTGCCAGCAGTTACTCTCCGGCCTACGAGCAGTACTTC. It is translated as CASSYSPAYEQYF.

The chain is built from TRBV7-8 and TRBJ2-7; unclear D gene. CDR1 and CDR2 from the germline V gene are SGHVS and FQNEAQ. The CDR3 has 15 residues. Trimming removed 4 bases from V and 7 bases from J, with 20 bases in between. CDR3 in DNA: TGTGCCAGCAGCTCTACGAGACTGAGGCATGAGGAGCAGTACTTC. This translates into CASSSTRLRHEEQYF.

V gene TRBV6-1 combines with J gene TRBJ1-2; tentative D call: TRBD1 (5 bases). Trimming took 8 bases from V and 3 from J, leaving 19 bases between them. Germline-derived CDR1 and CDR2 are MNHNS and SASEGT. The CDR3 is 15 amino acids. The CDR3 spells CASVSGGEGDYGYTF. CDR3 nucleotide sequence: TGTGCCAGCGTTTCGGGGGGAGAAGGGGACTATGGCTACACCTTC.

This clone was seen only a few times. The CDR3 DNA reads as TGTGCCAGCAGTTACGCGGGGGCCTACGAGCAGTACTTC. It specifies CASSYAGAYEQYF. The chain couples TRBV6-5 to TRBJ2-7; 7 bases agree with TRBD2. Germline-derived CDR1 and CDR2 are MNHEY and SVGAGI. CDR3 length equals 13 residues. V was pared by 2 bases and J by 2 bases, with 0 bases of the junction left unmatched.

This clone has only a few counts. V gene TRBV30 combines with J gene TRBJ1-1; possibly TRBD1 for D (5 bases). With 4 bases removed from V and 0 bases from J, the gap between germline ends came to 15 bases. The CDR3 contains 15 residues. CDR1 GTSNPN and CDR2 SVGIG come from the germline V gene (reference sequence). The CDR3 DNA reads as TGTGCCTGGACCCTATCGGACATCATGAACACTGAAGCTTTCTTT. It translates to CAWTLSDIMNTEAFF.

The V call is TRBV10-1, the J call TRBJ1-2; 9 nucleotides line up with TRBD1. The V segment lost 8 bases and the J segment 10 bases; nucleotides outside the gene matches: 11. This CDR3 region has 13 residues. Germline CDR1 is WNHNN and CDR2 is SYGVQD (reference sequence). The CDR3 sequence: CASPGQGQGIYTF. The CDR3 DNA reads TGCGCCAGCCCGGGACAGGGACAAGGTATCTACACCTTC.

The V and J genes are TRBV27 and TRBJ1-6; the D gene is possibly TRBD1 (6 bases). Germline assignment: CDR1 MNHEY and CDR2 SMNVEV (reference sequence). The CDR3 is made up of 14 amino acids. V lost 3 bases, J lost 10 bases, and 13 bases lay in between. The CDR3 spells CASSFSGAGSPLHF. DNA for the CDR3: TGTGCCAGCAGTTTCTCAGGGGCTGGATCACCCCTCCACTTT.